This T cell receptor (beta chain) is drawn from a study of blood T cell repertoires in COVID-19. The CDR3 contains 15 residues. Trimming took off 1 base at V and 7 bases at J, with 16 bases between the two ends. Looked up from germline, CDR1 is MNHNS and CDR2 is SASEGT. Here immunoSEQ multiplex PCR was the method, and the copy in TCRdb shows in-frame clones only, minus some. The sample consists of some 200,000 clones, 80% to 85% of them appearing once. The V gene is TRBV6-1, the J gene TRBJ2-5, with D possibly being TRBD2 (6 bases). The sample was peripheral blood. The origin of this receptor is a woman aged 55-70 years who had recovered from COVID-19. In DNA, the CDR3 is TGTGCCAGCAGTGAAGGGGGGACTTTTCCGGGGACCCAGTACTTC. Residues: CASSEGGTFPGTQYF.